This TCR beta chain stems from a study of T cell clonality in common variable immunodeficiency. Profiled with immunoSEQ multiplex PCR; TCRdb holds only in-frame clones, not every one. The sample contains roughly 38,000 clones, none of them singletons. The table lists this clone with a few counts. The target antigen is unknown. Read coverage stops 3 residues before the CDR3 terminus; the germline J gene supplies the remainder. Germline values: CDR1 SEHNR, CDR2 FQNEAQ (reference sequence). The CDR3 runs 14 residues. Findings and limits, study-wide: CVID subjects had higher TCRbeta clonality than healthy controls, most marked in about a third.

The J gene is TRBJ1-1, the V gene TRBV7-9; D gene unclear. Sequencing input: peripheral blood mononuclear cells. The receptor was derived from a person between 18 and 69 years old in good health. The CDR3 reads CASSHSGREETAFF. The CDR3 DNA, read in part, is TGTGCCAGCAGCCATAGCGGGAGAGAAGAGACA.